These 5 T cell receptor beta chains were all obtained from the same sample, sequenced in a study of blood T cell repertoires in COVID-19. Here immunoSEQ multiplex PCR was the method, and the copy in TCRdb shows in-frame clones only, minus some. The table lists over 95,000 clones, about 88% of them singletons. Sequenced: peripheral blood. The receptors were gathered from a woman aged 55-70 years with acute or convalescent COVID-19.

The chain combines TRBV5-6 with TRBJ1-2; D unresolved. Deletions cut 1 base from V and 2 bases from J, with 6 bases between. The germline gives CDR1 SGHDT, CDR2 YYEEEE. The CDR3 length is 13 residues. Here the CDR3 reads CASSLPANYGYTF. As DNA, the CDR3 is TGTGCCAGCAGCTTGCCCGCGAACTATGGCTACACCTTC.

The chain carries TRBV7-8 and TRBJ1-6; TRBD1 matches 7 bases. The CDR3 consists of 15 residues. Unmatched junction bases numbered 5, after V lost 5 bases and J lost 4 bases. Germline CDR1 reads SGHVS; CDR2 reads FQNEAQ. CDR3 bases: TGTGCCAGCAGCCGCCGGGACAGTTATAATTCACCCCTCCACTTT. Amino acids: CASSRRDSYNSPLHF.

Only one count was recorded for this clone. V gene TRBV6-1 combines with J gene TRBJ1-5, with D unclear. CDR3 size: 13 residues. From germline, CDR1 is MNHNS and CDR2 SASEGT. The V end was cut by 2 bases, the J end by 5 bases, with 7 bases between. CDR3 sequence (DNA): TGTGCCAGCAGTGAATTGCCGGATCAGCCCCAGCATTTT. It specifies CASSELPDQPQHF.

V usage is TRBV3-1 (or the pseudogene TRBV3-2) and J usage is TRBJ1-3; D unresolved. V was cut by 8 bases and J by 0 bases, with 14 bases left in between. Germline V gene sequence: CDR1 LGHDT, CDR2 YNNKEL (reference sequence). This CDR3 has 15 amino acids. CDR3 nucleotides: TGTGCCAGCTCCTCGGGAAGGGCCTCTGGAAACACCATATATTTT. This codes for CASSSGRASGNTIYF.

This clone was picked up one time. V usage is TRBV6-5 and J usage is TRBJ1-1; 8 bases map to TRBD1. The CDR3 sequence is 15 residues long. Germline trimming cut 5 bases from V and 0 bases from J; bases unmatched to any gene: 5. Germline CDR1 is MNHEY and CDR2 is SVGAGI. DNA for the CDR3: TGTGCCAGCAGTCCCGGGACAGGACTGAACACTGAAGCTTTCTTT. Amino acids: CASSPGTGLNTEAFF.